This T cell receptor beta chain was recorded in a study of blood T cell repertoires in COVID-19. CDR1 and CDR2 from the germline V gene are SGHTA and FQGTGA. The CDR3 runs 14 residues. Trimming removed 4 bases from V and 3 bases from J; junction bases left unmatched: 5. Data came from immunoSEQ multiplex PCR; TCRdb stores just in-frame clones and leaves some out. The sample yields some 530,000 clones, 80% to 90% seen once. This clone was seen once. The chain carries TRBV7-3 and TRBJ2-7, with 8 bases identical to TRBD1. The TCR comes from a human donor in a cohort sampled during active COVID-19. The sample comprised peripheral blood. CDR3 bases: TGTGCCAGCAGCTCGACAGGGGAGCGCTACGAGCAGTACTTC. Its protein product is CASSSTGERYEQYF.